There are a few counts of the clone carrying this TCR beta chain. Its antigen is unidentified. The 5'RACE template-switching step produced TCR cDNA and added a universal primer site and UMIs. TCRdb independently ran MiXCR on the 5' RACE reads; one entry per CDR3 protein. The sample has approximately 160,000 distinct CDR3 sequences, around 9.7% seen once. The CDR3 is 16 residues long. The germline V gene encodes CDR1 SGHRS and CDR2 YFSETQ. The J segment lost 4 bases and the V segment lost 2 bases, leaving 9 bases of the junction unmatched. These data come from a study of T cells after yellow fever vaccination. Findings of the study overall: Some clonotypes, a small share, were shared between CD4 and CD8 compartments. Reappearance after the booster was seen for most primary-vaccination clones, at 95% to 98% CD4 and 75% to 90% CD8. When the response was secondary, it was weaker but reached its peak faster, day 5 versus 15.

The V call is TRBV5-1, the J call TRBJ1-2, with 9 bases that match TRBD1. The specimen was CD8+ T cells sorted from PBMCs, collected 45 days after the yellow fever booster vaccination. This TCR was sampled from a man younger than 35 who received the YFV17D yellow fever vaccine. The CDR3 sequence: CASSFTPGQGSYGYTF. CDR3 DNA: TGCGCCAGCAGCTTTACCCCGGGACAGGGTAGCTATGGCTACACCTTC.